The entry below describes one T cell receptor beta chain. This record comes from a study of blood T cell repertoires in COVID-19. Study information: COVID-19 samples, acute and convalescent, were from the United States, Italy and Spain. PBMCs, B-cell-depleted T cells, or T cells were the source of the cDNA or gDNA that made up the material.

Trimming pared 3 bases from V and 4 bases from J, leaving 12 bases between. The germline gives CDR1 KGHSH, CDR2 LQKENI. The CDR3 spans 14 residues. Authors' processing steps: Nucleated cell counts were estimated from reference gene primer amplification. The protocol was immunoSEQ multiplex PCR, while the TCRdb copy is restricted to in-frame clones and leaves out a portion. V and J calls and clone size come straight from that table; D and trimming were deduced from the DNA. Among about 87,000 clones listed, about 80% were seen once. The chain employs TRBV18 and TRBJ1-2; D possibly corresponds to TRBD1 (6 bases). The source of this sequence is a woman between 50 and 59 years old with acute or convalescent COVID-19. Material: peripheral blood. The CDR3 DNA reads TGTGCCAGCTCACCTTCGACAGGACTCTATGGCTACACCTTC. Protein: CASSPSTGLYGYTF.